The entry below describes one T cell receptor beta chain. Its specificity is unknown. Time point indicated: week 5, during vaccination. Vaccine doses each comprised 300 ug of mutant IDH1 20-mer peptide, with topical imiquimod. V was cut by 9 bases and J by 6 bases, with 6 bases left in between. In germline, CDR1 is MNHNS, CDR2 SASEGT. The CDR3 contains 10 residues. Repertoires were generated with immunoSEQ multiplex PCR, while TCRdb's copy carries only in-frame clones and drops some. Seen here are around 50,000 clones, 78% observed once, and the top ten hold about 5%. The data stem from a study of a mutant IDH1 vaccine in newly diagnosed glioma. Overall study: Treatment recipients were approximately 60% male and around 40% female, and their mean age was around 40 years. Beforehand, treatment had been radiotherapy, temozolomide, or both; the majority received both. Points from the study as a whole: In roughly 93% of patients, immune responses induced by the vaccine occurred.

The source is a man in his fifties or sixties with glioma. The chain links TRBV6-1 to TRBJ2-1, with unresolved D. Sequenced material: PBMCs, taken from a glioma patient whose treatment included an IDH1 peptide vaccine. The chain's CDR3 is CASRLNEQFF. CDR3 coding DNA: TGTGCCAGTCGACTCAATGAGCAGTTCTTC.